A single sample gave rise to the 18 T cell receptor beta chains below, sequenced in a study of blood T cell repertoires in COVID-19. This table comes from immunoSEQ multiplex PCR, and its TCRdb copy is limited to in-frame clones, with some not included. The table records roughly 150,000 clones, approximately 85% of them present only once. Sequenced sample: peripheral blood. The receptors were sampled from a woman older than 75 with acute or convalescent COVID-19.

The J gene is TRBJ1-2, the V gene TRBV29-1, with D possibly matching TRBD1 (6 bases). Per germline, CDR1 SQVTM and CDR2 ANQGSEA. The ends were cut back, 4 bases at V and 5 bases at J, with 20 bases in the middle. This CDR3 has 15 amino acids. CDR3 DNA sequence: TGCAGCGTTGGTAGGGGGTACAGCTCTCGGTATGGCTACACCTTC. Its translation is CSVGRGYSSRYGYTF.

The V gene is TRBV12-2, the J gene TRBJ2-1; the D segment call TRBD2 is taken from the table without a DNA check. TRBV12-2 is flagged as a pseudogene. There are 15 residues in the CDR3. This CDR3 is CASRWGGRMINEQFF. The DNA of the CDR3 is TGTGCAAGTCGCTGGGGAGGCCGGATGATCAATGAGCAGTTCTTC.

This chain connects TRBV7-2 to TRBJ2-5; TRBD1 agrees at 9 bases. CDR1 SGHTA and CDR2 FQGNSA come from the germline V gene. This CDR3 contains 14 residues. The V and J ends lost 5 bases and 8 bases, in that order; junction bases with no gene match: 9. Written as DNA, the CDR3 is TGTGCCAGCAGCCCTAGGACAGGGGAGGTAACCCAGTACTTC. Its translation is CASSPRTGEVTQYF.

The gene calls are TRBV27 and TRBJ2-1, with a possible D match to TRBD2 (5 bases). The CDR3 is 16 residues long. Germline V gene sequence: CDR1 MNHEY, CDR2 SMNVEV (reference sequence). Trimming shortened V by 3 bases and J by 2 bases, and 14 bases separated the two germline ends. CDR3 DNA sequence: TGTGCCAGCAGTTTCCTAGCCTCCCCAACCTACAATGAGCAGTTCTTC. Encoded protein: CASSFLASPTYNEQFF.

This clone was seen a handful of times. The chain uses TRBV5-4 and TRBJ1-4, with D possibly TRBD1 on 6 matching bases. From germline, CDR1 is SGHNT and CDR2 YYREEE (reference sequence). V lost 3 bases, J lost 4 bases, and 13 bases lay in between. The CDR3 totals 15 residues. CDR3 sequence reads: CASSSEGGYNEKLFF. CDR3 bases: TGTGCCAGCAGCTCGGAGGGGGGGTATAATGAAAAACTGTTTTTT.

The chain employs TRBV7-2 and TRBJ2-2; the D gene is possibly TRBD1 (7 bases). Trimming removed 3 bases from V and 4 bases from J, with 12 bases in between. From germline, CDR1 is SGHTA and CDR2 FQGNSA. This CDR3 has 15 residues. CDR3 nucleotides: TGTGCCAGCAGCTTGCAGGGGGGCGGCACCGGGGAGCTGTTTTTT. Protein: CASSLQGGGTGELFF.

The rearrangement uses TRBV7-3 and TRBJ2-1; 11 bases are shared with TRBD2. The J segment lost 4 bases and the V segment lost 5 bases, leaving 4 bases of the junction unmatched. The CDR3 covers 15 residues. The germline gives CDR1 SGHTA, CDR2 FQGTGA. The CDR3 region has the DNA TGTGCCAGCAGCAAGACTAGCGGGGAATACAATGAGCAGTTCTTC. Translated, it gives CASSKTSGEYNEQFF.

V usage is TRBV27 and J usage is TRBJ2-6; 8 bases map to TRBD1. The CDR3 runs to 17 residues. Germline CDR1 reads MNHEY; CDR2 reads SMNVEV (reference sequence). The trim removed 6 bases at V and 4 bases at J, leaving 11 bases unmatched. This CDR3 is CASRLRTGYTGANVLTF. Here the CDR3 DNA reads TGTGCCAGCAGGCTTCGGACAGGGTATACGGGGGCCAACGTCCTGACTTTC. The entire variable domain, with the rest obtained from reference TRBV27 and TRBJ2-6, is as follows: EAQVTQNPRYLITVTGKKLTVTCSQNMNHEYMSWYRQDPGLGLRQIYYSMNVEVTDKGDVPEGYKVSRKEKRNFPLILESPSPNQTSLYFCASRLRTGYTGANVLTFGAGSRLTVL.

In its sample, this clone was seen a few times. The chain recombines TRBV15 with TRBJ1-4; D is undetermined. Deletions cut 2 bases from V and 8 bases from J, with 15 bases between. This CDR3 is 15 amino acids long. Looked up from germline, CDR1 is LNHNV and CDR2 is YYDKDF (reference sequence). CDR3: CATSRFGQAEEKLFF. The CDR3 DNA reads TGTGCCACCAGCAGATTCGGCCAGGCCGAAGAAAAACTGTTTTTT.

The chain is built from TRBV5-6 and TRBJ2-1; a weak D match, TRBD1 (5 bases). The length of the CDR3 is 15 residues. CDR1 is SGHDT and CDR2 is YYEEEE in the germline V gene. Trimming left V 3 bases short and J 4 bases short, with 14 bases between. In DNA, the CDR3 is TGTGCCAGCAGCTCCCAGGGTCTCCCATACAATGAGCAGTTCTTC. This gives the protein CASSSQGLPYNEQFF.

The chain is built from TRBV28 and TRBJ2-7; D may be TRBD2 (5 bases). Trimming took off 3 bases at V and 3 bases at J, with 15 bases between the two ends. CDR1 and CDR2 from the germline V gene are MDHEN and SYDVKM. The CDR3 covers 15 residues. This chain's CDR3 is CASSFRGGPHYEQYF. The CDR3 bases are TGTGCCAGCAGTTTTCGGGGTGGCCCACACTACGAGCAGTACTTC.

This clone has more than one count but fewer than ten. The chain joins TRBV28 to TRBJ2-5, with a weak D call TRBD1 (6 bases). The CDR3 loop spans 15 amino acids. Per germline, CDR1 MDHEN and CDR2 SYDVKM. Between the trimmed V and J ends, which lost 6 bases and 2 bases, there was a span of 16 bases. Written as DNA, the CDR3 is TGTGCCAGCAGATCTCCGGGACAAACGCAAGAGACCCAGTACTTC. Amino acids: CASRSPGQTQETQYF. Looking up the rest from reference TRBV28 and TRBJ2-5 gives the full variable domain: DVKVTQSSRYLVKRTGEKVFLECVQDMDHENMFWYRQDPGLGLRLIYFSYDVKMKEKGDIPEGYSVSREKKERFSLILESASTNQTSMYLCASRSPGQTQETQYFGPGTRLLVL.

This chain connects TRBV18 to TRBJ1-5; 7 bases map to TRBD1. The junction had 10 bases not matched to a gene; V was cut back by 3 bases and J by 5 bases. This CDR3 is 16 amino acids long. The germline V gene has CDR1 KGHSH and CDR2 LQKENI. The CDR3 region is CASSPGRQGGDQPQHF. In DNA form, the CDR3 reads TGTGCCAGCTCACCGGGACGACAGGGCGGGGATCAGCCCCAGCATTTT.

The table lists this clone with a count of one. The chain uses TRBV19 and TRBJ2-3, with TRBD2 matching over 8 bases. After removal of 6 bases from V and 4 bases from J, the junction contained 6 bases not matched to a gene. In germline, CDR1 is LNHDA, CDR2 SQIVND (reference sequence). This CDR3 is built from 14 residues. The CDR3 reads CASSWREEPDTQYF. The CDR3 DNA follows: TGTGCCAGTAGCTGGCGGGAGGAGCCAGATACGCAGTATTTT.

J is TRBJ2-3 and V is TRBV28; 13 bases map to TRBD2. Per germline, CDR1 MDHEN and CDR2 SYDVKM. CDR3 length equals 19 residues. With 0 bases clipped from V and 2 bases from J, the junction kept 8 bases outside the gene matches. Written as DNA, the CDR3 is TGTGCCAGCAGTTTATGGACTAGCGGGGGGCCGCCATCCACAGATACGCAGTATTTT. Amino acid sequence: CASSLWTSGGPPSTDTQYF. Based on the CDR3 plus reference TRBV28 and TRBJ2-3, the full variable domain is DVKVTQSSRYLVKRTGEKVFLECVQDMDHENMFWYRQDPGLGLRLIYFSYDVKMKEKGDIPEGYSVSREKKERFSLILESASTNQTSMYLCASSLWTSGGPPSTDTQYFGPGTRLTVL.

The V call is TRBV20-1, the J call TRBJ1-2; 7 nucleotides line up with TRBD1. From germline, CDR1 is DFQATT and CDR2 SNEGSKA (reference sequence). The trim removed 3 bases at V and 7 bases at J, leaving 8 bases unmatched. This CDR3 has 13 residues. CDR3 bases: TGCAGTGCTAGTTTACAGGGGAGGAGTGGCTACACCTTC. Encoded protein: CSASLQGRSGYTF.

V gene TRBV5-6 combines with J gene TRBJ2-2, with D perhaps TRBD1 (5 bases). Between the trimmed V and J ends, which lost 5 bases and 7 bases, there was a span of 12 bases. In germline, CDR1 is SGHDT, CDR2 YYEEEE. CDR3 size: 13 residues. In DNA form, the CDR3 reads TGTGCCAGCAGGAGACAGAAGGTCGGGGAGCTGTTTTTT. It yields the protein CASRRQKVGELFF.

The chain combines TRBV28 with TRBJ2-1, with D uncertain. CDR1 is MDHEN and CDR2 is SYDVKM in the germline V gene. V dropped 4 bases and J dropped 0 bases, with 13 bases sitting between them. The CDR3 length is 16 residues. The CDR3 region has the DNA TGTGCCAGCAGTTGGCACAGCCAGAGCTCCTACAATGAGCAGTTCTTC. Residues: CASSWHSQSSYNEQFF.